This entry concerns a single T cell receptor (beta chain). Original processing notes: Reference gene primer amplification gave nucleated cell count estimates. Libraries were prepared by immunoSEQ multiplex PCR; TCRdb keeps only in-frame clonotypes and omits some of them. V, J and clone size are taken as reported in that table, and D and trimming were inferred from the DNA itself. The table shows more than 45,000 clones, with 85% to 90% occurring only once. The data originate from a study of blood T cell repertoires in COVID-19. Across the whole study: Collection of acute and convalescent COVID-19 samples took place in the United States, Italy and Spain. PBMCs, B-cell-depleted T cells, or T cells were the source of the cDNA or gDNA that made up the material.

J lost 7 bases, V lost 5 bases, and 8 bases had no gene match. CDR3 length: 13 amino acids. Germline assignment: CDR1 SGHAT and CDR2 FQNNGV. Source material: peripheral blood. The sequence was collected from a man aged 35 to 55 with active COVID-19. The V call is TRBV11-2, the J call TRBJ2-7; 7 positions match TRBD2. DNA for the CDR3: TGTGCCAGCAGCACCAACGGGGGAGGGGAGCAGTACTTC. Protein: CASSTNGGGEQYF.